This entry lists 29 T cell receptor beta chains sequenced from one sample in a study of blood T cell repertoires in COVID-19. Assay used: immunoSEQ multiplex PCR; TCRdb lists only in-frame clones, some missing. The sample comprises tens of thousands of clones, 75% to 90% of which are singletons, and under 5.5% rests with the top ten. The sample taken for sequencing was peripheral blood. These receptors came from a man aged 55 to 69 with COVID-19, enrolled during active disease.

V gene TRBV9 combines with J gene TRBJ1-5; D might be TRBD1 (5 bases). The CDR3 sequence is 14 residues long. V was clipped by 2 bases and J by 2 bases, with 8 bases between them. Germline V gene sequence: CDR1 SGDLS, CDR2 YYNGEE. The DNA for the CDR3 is TGTGCCAGCAGCGTGGGGGGAGGCAATCAGCCCCAGCATTTT. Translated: CASSVGGGNQPQHF. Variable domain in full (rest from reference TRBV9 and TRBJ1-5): DSGVTQTPKHLITATGQRVTLRCSPRSGDLSVYWYQQSLDQGLQFLIQYYNGEERAKGNILERFSAQQFPDLHSELNLSSLELGDSALYFCASSVGGGNQPQHFGDGTRLSIL.

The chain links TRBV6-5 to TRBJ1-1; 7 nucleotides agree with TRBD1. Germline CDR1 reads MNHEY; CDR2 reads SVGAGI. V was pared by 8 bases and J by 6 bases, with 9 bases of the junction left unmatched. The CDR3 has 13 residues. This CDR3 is CASAPGQGAEAFF. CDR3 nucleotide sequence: TGTGCCAGCGCTCCGGGGCAGGGGGCTGAAGCTTTCTTT.

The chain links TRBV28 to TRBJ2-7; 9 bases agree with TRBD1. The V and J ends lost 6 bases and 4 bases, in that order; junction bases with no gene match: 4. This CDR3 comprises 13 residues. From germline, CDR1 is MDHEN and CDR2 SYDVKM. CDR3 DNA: TGTGCCAGCAGGGGACAGGGCGAGTACGAGCAGTACTTC. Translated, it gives CASRGQGEYEQYF.

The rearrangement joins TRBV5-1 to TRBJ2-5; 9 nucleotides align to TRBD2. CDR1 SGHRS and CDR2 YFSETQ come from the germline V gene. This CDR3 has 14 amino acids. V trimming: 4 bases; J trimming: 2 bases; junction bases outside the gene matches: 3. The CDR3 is CASSRTSVQETQYF. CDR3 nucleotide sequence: TGCGCCAGCAGCAGGACTAGCGTTCAAGAGACCCAGTACTTC.

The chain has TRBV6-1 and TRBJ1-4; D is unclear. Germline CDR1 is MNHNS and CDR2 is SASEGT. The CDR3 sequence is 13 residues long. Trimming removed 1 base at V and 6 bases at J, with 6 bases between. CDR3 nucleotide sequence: TGTGCCAGCAGTGAAGTAGTCGATGAAAAACTGTTTTTT. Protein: CASSEVVDEKLFF.

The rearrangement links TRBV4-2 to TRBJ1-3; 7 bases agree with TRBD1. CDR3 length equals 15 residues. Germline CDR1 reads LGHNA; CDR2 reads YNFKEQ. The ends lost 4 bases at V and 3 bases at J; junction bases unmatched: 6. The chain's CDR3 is CASSLTGDGGNTIYF. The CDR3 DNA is TGTGCCAGCAGCCTCACAGGGGACGGTGGAAACACCATATATTTT.

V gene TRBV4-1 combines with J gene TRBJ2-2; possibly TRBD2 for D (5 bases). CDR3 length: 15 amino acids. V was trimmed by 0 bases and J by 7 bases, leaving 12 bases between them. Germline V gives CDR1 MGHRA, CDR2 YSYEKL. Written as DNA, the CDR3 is TGCGCCAGCAGCCAAGAAGCCGGGGTCAGCGGGGAGCTGTTTTTT. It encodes CASSQEAGVSGELFF.

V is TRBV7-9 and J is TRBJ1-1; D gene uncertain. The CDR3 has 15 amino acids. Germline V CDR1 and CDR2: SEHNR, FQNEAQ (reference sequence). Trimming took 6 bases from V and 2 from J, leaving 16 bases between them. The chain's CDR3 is CASSPNEAVNTEAFF. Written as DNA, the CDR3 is TGTGCCAGCAGTCCAAACGAGGCCGTTAACACTGAAGCTTTCTTT.

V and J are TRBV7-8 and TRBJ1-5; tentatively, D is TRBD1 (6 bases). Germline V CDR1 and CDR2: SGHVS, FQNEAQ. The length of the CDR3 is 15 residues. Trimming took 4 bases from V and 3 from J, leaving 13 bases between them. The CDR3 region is CASSSHRDTNQPQHF. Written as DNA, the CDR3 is TGTGCCAGCAGCTCCCACCGGGACACCAATCAGCCCCAGCATTTT.

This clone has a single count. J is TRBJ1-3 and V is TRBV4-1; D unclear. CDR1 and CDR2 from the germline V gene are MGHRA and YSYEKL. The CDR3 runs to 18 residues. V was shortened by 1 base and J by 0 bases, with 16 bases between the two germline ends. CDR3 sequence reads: CASSQVDLGFSSGNTIYF. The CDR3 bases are TGCGCCAGCAGCCAAGTCGATCTAGGCTTCAGCTCTGGAAACACCATATATTTT.

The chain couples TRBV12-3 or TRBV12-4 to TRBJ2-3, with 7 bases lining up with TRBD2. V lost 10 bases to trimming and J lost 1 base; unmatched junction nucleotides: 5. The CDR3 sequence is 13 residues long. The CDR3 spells CATNLAGTDTQYF. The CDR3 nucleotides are TGTGCCACCAACCTAGCGGGCACAGATACGCAGTATTTT.

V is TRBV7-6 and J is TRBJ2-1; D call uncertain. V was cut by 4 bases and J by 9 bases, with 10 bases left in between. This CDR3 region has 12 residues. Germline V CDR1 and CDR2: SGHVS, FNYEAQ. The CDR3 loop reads CASSSRLTEQFF. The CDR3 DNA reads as TGTGCCAGCAGCTCGAGGTTGACTGAGCAGTTCTTC.

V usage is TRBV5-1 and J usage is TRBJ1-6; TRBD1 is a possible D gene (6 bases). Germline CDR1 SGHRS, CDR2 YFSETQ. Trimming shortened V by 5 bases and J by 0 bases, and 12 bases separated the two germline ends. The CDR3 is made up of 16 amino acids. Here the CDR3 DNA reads TGCGCCAGCAGACCCCAGACAGGCTCCTATAATTCACCCCTCCACTTT. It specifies CASRPQTGSYNSPLHF.

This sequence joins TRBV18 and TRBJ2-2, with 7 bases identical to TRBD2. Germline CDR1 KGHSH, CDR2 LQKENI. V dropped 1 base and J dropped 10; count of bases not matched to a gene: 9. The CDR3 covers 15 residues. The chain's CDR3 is CASSPQIAGDEELFF. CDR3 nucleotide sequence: TGTGCCAGCTCACCACAGATTGCGGGAGATGAGGAGCTGTTTTTT.

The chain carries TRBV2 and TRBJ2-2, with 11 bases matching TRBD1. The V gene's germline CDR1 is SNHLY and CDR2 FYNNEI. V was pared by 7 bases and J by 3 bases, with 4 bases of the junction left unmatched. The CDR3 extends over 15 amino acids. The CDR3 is CASNRDRGDTGELFF. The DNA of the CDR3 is TGTGCCAGCAACAGGGACAGGGGGGACACCGGGGAGCTGTTTTTT.

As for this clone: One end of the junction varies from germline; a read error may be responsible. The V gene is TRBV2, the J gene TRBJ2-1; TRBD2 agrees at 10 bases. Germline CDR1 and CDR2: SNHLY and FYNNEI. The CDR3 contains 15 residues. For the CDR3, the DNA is TGTGCCAGCAGTCAAGCGGGAGGGCCCTCAGATGAGCAGTTCTTC. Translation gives CASSQAGGPSDEQFF.

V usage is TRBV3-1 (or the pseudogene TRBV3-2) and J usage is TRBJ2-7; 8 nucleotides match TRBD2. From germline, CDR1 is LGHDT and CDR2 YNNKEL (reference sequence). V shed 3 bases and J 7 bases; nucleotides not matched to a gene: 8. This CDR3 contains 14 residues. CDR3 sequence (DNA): TGTGCCAGCAGCCAGATGAGCGGGAGTAGGGAGCAGTACTTC. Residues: CASSQMSGSREQYF.

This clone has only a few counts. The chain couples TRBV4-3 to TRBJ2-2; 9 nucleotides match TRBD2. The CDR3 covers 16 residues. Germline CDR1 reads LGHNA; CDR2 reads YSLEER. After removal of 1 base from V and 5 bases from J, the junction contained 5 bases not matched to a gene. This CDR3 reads CASSQVYGLATGELFF. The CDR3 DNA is TGCGCCAGCAGCCAAGTCTACGGACTAGCGACCGGGGAGCTGTTTTTT.

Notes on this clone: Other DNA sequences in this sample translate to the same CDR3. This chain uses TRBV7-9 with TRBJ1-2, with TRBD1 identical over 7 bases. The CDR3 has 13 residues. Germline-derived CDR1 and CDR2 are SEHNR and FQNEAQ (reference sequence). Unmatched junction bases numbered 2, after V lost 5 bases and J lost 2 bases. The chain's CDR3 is CASSRDSNYGYTF. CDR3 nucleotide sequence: TGTGCCAGCAGCCGGGACAGCAACTATGGCTACACCTTC.

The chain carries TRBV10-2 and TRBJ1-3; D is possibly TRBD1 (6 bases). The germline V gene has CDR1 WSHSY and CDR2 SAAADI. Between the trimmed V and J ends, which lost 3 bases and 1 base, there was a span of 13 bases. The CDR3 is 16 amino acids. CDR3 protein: CASSDWGRSSGNTIYF. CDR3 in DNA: TGCGCCAGCAGTGATTGGGGGCGCTCATCTGGAAACACCATATATTTT.

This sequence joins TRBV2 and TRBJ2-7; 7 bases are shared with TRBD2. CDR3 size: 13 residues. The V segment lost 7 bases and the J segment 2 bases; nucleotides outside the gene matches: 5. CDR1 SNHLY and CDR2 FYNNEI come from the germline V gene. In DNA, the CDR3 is TGTGCCAGCACGGGAGGCACTACCTACGAGCAGTACTTC. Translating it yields CASTGGTTYEQYF.

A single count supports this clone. CDR3 nucleotide sequence: TGTGCCTCGGGGGAGCTTGAAGCTTTCTTT. This translates into CASGELEAFF. The chain joins TRBV30 to TRBJ1-1; D possibly corresponds to TRBD1 (5 bases). CDR3 length equals 10 residues. Between the trimmed V and J ends, which lost 7 bases and 7 bases, there was a span of 10 bases. CDR1 and CDR2 (germline): GTSNPN, SVGIG (reference sequence).

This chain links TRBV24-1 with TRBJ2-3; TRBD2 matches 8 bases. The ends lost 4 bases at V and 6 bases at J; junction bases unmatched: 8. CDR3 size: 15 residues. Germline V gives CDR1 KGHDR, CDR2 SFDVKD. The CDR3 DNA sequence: TGTGCCACCAGTGAGGGCGGGAGGAGTTTGGATACGCAGTATTTT. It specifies CATSEGGRSLDTQYF.

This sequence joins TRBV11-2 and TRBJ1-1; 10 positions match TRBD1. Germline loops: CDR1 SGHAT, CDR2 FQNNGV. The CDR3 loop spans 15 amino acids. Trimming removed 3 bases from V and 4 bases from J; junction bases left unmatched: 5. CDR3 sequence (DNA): TGTGCCAGCAGCTTCTCCGGGACAGGGGCCACTGAAGCTTTCTTT. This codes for CASSFSGTGATEAFF.

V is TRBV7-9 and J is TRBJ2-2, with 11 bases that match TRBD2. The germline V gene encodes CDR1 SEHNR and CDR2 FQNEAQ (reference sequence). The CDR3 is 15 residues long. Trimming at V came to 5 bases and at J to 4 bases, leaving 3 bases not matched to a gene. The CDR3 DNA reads TGTGCCAGCAGCCAGGGACTAGCGGCCACCGGGGAGCTGTTTTTT. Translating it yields CASSQGLAATGELFF.

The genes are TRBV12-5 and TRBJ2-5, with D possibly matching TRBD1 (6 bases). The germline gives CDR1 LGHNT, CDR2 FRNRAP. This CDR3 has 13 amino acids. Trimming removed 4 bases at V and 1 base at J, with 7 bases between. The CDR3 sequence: CASGSGVQETQYF. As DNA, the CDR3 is TGTGCTAGTGGTTCAGGGGTCCAAGAGACCCAGTACTTC.

DNA for the CDR3: TGTGCCAGTAGTATAGTGGCGGAGTATAGCAATCAGCCCCAGCATTTT. Amino acids: CASSIVAEYSNQPQHF. This chain joins TRBV19 and TRBJ1-5, with no clear D. This CDR3 contains 16 residues. CDR1 and CDR2 from the germline V gene are LNHDA and SQIVND (reference sequence). Trimming removed 1 base at V and 0 bases at J, with 10 bases between.

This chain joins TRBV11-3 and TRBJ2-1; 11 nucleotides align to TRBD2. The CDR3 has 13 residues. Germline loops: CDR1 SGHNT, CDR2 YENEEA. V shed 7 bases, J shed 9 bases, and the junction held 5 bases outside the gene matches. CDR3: CASTSTSGTEQFF. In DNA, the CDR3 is TGTGCCAGCACCTCGACTAGCGGGACTGAGCAGTTCTTC.

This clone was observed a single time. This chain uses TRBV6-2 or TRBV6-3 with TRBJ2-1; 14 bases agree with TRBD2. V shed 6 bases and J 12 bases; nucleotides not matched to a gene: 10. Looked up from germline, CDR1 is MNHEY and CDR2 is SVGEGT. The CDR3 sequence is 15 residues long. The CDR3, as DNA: TGTGCCAGCAGCTCCGGGACTAGCGGGAGATCATCGCAGTTCTTC. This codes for CASSSGTSGRSSQFF.